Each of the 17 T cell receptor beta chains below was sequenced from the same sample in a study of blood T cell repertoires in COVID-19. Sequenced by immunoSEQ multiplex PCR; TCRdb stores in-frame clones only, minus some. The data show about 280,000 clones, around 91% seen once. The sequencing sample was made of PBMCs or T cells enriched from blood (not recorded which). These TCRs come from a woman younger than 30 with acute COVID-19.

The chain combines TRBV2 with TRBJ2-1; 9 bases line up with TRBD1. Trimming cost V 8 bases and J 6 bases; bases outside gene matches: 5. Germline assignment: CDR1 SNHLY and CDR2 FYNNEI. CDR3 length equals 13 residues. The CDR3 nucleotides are TGTGCCAGCGGACAGGGGTTCGTCAATGAGCAGTTCTTC. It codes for CASGQGFVNEQFF.

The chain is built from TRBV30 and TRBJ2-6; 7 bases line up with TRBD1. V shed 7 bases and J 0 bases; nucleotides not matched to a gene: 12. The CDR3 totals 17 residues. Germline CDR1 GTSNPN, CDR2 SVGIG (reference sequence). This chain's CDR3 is CASRQGGRPSGANVLTF. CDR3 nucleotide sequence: TGTGCCTCCCGACAGGGCGGGCGGCCCTCTGGGGCCAACGTCCTGACTTTC.

The DNA for the CDR3 is TGTGCCAGCTCACCACCAGGGACAGGGGGCGCCGGCATCCCCCAAGAGACCCAGTACTTC. This sequence encodes CASSPPGTGGAGIPQETQYF. V and J are TRBV18 and TRBJ2-5; 12 bases fit TRBD1. After removal of 0 bases from V and 1 base from J, the junction contained 12 bases not matched to a gene. The V gene's germline CDR1 is KGHSH and CDR2 LQKENI. This CDR3 spans 20 amino acids.

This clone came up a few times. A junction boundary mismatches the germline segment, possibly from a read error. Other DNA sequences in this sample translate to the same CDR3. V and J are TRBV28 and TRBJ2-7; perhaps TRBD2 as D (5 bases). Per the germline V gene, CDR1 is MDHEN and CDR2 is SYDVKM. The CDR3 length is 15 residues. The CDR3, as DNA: TGTGCCAGCTGTTTATGGGCGGGTGGGTGGCGCGAGCAGTACTTC. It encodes CASCLWAGGWREQYF.

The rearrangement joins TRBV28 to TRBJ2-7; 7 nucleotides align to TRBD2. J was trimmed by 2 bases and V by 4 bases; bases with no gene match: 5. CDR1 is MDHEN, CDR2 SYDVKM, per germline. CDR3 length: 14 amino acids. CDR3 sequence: CASSSGTTTYEQYF. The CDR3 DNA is TGTGCCAGCAGTTCCGGGACTACCACCTACGAGCAGTACTTC.

The DNA of the CDR3 is TGTGCCAGCACGTCTCCGGGGGGTAACACCGGGGAGCTGTTTTTT. Translating gives CASTSPGGNTGELFF. The chain is built from TRBV6-5 and TRBJ2-2; the match to TRBD2 covers 7 bases. V gave up 7 bases and J gave up 2 bases; unmatched junction bases: 7. Germline V gene data show CDR1 as MNHEY and CDR2 as SVGAGI. The CDR3 is 15 residues long.

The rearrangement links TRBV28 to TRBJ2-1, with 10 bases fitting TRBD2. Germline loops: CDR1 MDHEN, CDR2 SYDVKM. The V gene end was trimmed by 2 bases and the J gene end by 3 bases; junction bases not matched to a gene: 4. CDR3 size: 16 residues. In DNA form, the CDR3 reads TGTGCCAGCAGTTTACTGACTAGCGGGTACTACAATGAGCAGTTCTTC. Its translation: CASSLLTSGYYNEQFF.

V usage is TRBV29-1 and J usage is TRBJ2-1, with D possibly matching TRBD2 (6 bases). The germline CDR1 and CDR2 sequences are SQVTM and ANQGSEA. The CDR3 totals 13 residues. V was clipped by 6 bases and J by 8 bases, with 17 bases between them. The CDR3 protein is CSVRDWPLDEQFF. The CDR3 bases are TGCAGCGTCAGGGACTGGCCCTTGGATGAGCAGTTCTTC.

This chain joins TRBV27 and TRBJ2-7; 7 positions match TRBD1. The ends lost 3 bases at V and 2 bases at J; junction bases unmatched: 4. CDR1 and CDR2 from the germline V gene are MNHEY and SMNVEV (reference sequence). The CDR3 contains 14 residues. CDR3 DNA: TGTGCCAGCAGTTTCCGACAGGGTACCTACGAGCAGTACTTC. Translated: CASSFRQGTYEQYF.

The CDR3 sequence: CASSLRGEDTEAFF. The DNA for the CDR3 is TGTGCCAGCAGCTTACGAGGGGAGGACACTGAAGCTTTCTTT. The chain links TRBV7-9 to TRBJ1-1; perhaps TRBD1 as D (5 bases). Germline V CDR1 and CDR2: SEHNR, FQNEAQ (reference sequence). The germline V and J ends were trimmed by 2 bases and 3 bases, with 10 bases remaining between them. The CDR3 contains 14 residues.

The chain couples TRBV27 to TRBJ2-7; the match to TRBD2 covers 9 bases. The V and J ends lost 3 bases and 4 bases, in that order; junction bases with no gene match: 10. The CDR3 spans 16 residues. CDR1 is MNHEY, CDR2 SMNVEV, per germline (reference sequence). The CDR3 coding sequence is TGTGCCAGCAGTTTTAAGCTCTTAGCGGGAGCGTACGAGCAGTACTTC. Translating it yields CASSFKLLAGAYEQYF.

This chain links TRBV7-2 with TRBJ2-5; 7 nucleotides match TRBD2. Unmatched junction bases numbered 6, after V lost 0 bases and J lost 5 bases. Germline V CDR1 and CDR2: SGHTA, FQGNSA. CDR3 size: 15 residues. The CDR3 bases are TGTGCCAGCAGCTTAGCTTACGGGGGGACGGAGACCCAGTACTTC. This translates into CASSLAYGGTETQYF.

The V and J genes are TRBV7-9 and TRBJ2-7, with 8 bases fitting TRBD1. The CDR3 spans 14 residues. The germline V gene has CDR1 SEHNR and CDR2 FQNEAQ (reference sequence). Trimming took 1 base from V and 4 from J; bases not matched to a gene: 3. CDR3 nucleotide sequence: TGTGCCAGCAGCTTAGTTGACAGGGGTTACGAGCAGTACTTC. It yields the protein CASSLVDRGYEQYF.

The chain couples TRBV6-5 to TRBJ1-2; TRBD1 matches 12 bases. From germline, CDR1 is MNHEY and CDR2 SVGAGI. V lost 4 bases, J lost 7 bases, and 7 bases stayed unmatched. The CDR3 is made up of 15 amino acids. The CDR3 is CASSSPGTGGGGYTF. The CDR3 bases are TGTGCCAGCAGTTCGCCCGGGACAGGGGGCGGTGGCTACACCTTC.

The DNA of the CDR3 is TGTGCCAGCAGTCAACAGATACTAGCGGTAGCTTCCTACGAGCAGTACTTC. It yields the protein CASSQQILAVASYEQYF. This chain links TRBV28 with TRBJ2-7; 8 nucleotides align to TRBD2. Germline CDR1 is MDHEN and CDR2 is SYDVKM. The junction had 13 bases not matched to a gene; V was cut back by 5 bases and J by 1 base. CDR3 length: 17 amino acids.

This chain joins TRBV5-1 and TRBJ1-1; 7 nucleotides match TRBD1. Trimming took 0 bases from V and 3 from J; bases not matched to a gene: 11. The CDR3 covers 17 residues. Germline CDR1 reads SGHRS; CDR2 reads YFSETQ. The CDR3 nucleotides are TGCGCCAGCAGCTTGGGAAGTACAGGGGCCTGGGACACTGAAGCTTTCTTT. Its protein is CASSLGSTGAWDTEAFF.

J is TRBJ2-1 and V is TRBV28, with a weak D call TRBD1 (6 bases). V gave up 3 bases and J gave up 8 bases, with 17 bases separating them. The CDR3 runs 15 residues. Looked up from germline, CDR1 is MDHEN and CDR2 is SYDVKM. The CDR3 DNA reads TGTGCCAGCAGTTTGGGCACAGGGAACGTCGATGAGCAGTTCTTC. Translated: CASSLGTGNVDEQFF.